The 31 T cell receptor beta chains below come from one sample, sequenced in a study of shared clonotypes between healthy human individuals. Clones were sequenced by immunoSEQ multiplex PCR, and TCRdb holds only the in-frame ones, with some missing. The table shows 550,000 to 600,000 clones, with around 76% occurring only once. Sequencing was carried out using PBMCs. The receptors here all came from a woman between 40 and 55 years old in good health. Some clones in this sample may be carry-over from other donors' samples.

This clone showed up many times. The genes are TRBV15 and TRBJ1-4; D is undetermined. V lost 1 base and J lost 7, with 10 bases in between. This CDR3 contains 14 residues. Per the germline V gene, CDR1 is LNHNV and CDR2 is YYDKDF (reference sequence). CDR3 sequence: CATSRGGFGEKLFF. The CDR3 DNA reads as TGTGCCACCAGCAGAGGGGGTTTTGGTGAAAAACTGTTTTTT. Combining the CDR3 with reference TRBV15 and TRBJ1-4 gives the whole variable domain DAMVIQNPRYQVTQFGKPVTLSCSQTLNHNVMYWYQQKSSQAPKLLFHYYDKDFNNEADTPDNFQSRRPNTSFCFLDIRSPGLGDTAMYLCATSRGGFGEKLFFGSGTQLSVL.

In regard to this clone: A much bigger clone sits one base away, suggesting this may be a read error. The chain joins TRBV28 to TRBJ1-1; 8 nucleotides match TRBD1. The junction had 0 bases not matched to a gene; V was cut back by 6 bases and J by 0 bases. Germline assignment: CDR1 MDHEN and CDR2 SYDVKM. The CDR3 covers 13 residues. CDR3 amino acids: CASSRGLNTEAFF. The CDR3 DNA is TGTGCCAGCAGCAGGGGGCTGAACACTGAAGCTTTCTTT. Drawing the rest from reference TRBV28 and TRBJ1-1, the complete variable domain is DVKVTQSSRYLVKRTGEKVFLECVQDMDHENMFWYRQDPGLGLRLIYFSYDVKMKEKGDIPEGYSVSREKKERFSLILESASTNQTSMYLCASSRGLNTEAFFGQGTRLTVV.

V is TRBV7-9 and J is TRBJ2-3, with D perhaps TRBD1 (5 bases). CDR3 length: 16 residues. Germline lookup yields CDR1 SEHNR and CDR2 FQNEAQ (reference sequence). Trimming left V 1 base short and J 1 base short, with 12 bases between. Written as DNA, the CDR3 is TGTGCCAGCAGCTTAGAGGGCGGCAGGGGCACAGATACGCAGTATTTT. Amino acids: CASSLEGGRGTDTQYF.

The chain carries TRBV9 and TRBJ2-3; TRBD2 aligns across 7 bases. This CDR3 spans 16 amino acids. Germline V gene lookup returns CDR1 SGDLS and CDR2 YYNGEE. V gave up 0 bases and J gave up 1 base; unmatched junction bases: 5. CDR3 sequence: CASSVAWGGGTDTQYF. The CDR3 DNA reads TGTGCCAGCAGCGTAGCTTGGGGGGGTGGCACAGATACGCAGTATTTT. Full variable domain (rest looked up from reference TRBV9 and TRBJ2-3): DSGVTQTPKHLITATGQRVTLRCSPRSGDLSVYWYQQSLDQGLQFLIQYYNGEERAKGNILERFSAQQFPDLHSELNLSSLELGDSALYFCASSVAWGGGTDTQYFGPGTRLTVL.

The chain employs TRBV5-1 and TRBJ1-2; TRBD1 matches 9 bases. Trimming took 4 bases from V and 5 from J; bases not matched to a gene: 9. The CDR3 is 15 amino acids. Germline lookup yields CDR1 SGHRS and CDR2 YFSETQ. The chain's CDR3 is CASSDTGTGLYGYTF. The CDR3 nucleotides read TGCGCCAGCAGCGACACCGGGACAGGGTTATATGGCTACACCTTC. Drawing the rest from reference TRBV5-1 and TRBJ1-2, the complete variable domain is KAGVTQTPRYLIKTRGQQVTLSCSPISGHRSVSWYQQTPGQGLQFLFEYFSETQRNKGNFPGRFSGRQFSNSRSEMNVSTLELGDSALYLCASSDTGTGLYGYTFGSGTRLTVV.

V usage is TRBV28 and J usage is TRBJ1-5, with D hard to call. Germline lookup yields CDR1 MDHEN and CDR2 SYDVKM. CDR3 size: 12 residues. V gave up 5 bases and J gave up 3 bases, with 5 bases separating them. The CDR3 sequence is CASSPFNQPQHF. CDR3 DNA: TGTGCCAGCAGTCCGTTCAATCAGCCCCAGCATTTT.

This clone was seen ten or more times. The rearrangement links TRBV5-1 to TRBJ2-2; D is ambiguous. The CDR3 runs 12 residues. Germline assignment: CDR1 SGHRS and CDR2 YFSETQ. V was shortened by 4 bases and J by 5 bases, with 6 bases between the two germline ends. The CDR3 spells CASSHLTGELFF. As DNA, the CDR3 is TGCGCCAGCAGCCACCTAACCGGGGAGCTGTTTTTT.

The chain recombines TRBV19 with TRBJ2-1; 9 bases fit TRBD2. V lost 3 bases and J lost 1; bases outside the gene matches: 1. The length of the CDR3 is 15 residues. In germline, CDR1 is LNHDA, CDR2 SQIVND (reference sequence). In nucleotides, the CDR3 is TGTGCCAGTAGTATTAGCGGGAGATCCTACAATGAGCAGTTCTTC. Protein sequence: CASSISGRSYNEQFF.

The CDR3 DNA sequence: TGTGCCAGCACCGAGGAGGCCGGGGAGCTGTTTTTT. Encoded protein: CASTEEAGELFF. This chain uses TRBV2 with TRBJ2-2; D is perhaps TRBD2 (5 bases). The CDR3 runs to 12 residues. CDR1 SNHLY and CDR2 FYNNEI come from the germline V gene. Trimming cost V 7 bases and J 6 bases, with 9 bases left between them.

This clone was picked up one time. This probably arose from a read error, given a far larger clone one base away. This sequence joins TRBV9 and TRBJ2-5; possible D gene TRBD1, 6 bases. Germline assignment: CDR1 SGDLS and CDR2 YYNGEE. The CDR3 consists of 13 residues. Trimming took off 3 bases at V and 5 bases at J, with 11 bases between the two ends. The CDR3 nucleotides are TGTGCCAGCAGCGCACAGGGCGAGGAGACCCAGTACTTC. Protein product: CASSAQGEETQYF.

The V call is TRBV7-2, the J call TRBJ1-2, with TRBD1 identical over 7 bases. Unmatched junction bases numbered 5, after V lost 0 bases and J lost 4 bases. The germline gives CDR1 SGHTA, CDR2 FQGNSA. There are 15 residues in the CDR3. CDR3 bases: TGTGCCAGCAGCTTAGCAGGGGGCGCCGGCTATGGCTACACCTTC. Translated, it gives CASSLAGGAGYGYTF.

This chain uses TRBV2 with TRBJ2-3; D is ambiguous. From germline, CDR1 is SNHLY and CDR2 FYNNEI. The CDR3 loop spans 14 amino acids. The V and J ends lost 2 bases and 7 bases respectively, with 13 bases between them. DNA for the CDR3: TGTGCCAGCAGTGAATTCAAGGTATCAAATACGCAGTATTTT. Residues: CASSEFKVSNTQYF.

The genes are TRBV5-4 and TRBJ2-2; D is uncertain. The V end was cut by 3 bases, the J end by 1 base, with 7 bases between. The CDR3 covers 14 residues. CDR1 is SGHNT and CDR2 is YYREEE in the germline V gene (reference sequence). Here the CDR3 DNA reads TGTGCCAGCAGCTCTAACTTGAACACCGGGGAGCTGTTTTTT. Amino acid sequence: CASSSNLNTGELFF.

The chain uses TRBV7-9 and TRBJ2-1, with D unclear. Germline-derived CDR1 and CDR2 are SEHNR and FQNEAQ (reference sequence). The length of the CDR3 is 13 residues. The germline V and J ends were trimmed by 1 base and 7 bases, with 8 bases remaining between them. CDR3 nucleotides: TGTGCCAGCAGCTTAGTCCCGCCAAATGAGCAGTTCTTC. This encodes CASSLVPPNEQFF.

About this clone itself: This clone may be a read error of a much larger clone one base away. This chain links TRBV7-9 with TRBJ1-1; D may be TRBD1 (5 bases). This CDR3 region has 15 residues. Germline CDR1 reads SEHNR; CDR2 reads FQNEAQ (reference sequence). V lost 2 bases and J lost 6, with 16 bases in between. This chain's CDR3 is CASSLQRALGAEAFF. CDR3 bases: TGTGCCAGCAGCTTACAGAGGGCCCTGGGGGCTGAAGCTTTCTTT.

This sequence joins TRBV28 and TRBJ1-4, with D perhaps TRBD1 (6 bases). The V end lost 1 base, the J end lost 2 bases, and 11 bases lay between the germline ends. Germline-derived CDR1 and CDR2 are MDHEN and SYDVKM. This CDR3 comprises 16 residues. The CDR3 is CASSLSGARTNEKLFF. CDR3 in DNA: TGTGCCAGCAGTTTATCGGGGGCTCGGACTAATGAAAAACTGTTTTTT.

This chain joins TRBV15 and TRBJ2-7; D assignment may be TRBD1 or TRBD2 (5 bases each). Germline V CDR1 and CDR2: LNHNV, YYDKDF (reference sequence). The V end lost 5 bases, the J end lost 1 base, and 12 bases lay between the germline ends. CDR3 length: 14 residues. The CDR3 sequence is CATSGTDGSYEQYF. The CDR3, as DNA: TGTGCCACCAGCGGGACGGACGGGTCCTACGAGCAGTACTTC.

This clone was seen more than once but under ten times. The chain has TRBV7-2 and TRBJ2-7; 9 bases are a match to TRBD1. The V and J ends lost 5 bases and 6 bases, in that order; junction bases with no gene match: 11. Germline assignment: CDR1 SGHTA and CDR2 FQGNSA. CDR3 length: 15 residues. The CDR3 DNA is TGTGCCAGCAGCGTCCAACAGGGGGCGGTCGGCGAGCAGTACTTC. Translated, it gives CASSVQQGAVGEQYF.

DNA for the CDR3: TGTGCCAGCAGCTGGACTAGCGGGATATCGAATGAGCAGTTCTTC. Residues: CASSWTSGISNEQFF. This chain uses TRBV7-3 with TRBJ2-1; 12 bases align to TRBD2. In germline, CDR1 is SGHTA, CDR2 FQGTGA. This CDR3 comprises 15 residues. The V and J ends lost 4 bases and 7 bases, in that order; junction bases with no gene match: 5. The variable domain in full, with the rest retrieved from reference TRBV7-3 and TRBJ2-1, is GAGVSQTPSNKVTEKGKYVELRCDPISGHTALYWYRQSLGQGPEFLIYFQGTGAADDSGLPNDRFFAVRPEGSVSTLKIQRTERGDSAVYLCASSWTSGISNEQFFGPGTRLTVL.

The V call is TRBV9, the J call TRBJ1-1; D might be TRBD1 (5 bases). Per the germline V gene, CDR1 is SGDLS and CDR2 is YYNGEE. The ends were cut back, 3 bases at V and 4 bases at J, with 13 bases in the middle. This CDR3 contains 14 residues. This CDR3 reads CASSGHHGATEAFF. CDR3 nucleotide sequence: TGTGCCAGCAGCGGACACCACGGGGCCACTGAAGCTTTCTTT.

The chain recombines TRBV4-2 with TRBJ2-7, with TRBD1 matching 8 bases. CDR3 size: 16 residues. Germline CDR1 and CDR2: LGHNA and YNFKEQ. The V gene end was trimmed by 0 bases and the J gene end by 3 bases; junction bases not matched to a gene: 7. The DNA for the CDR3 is TGTGCCAGCAGCCAAGAGGGCAGGGGGCTGAGCTACGAGCAGTACTTC. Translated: CASSQEGRGLSYEQYF.

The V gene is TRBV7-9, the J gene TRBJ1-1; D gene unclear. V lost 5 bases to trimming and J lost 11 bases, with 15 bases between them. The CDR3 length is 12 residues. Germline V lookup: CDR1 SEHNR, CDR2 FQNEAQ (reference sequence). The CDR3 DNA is TGTGCCAGCAGCCTTGCCCGGGGTTATGCTTTCTTT. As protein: CASSLARGYAFF.

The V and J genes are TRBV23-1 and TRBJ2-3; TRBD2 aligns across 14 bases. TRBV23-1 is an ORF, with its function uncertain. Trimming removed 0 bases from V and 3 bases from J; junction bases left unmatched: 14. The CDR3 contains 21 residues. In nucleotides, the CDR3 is TGCGCCAGCAGTCAATCCCTGCGAGGGGCGACTAGCGGGAGGGCTACAGATACGCAGTATTTT. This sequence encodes CASSQSLRGATSGRATDTQYF.

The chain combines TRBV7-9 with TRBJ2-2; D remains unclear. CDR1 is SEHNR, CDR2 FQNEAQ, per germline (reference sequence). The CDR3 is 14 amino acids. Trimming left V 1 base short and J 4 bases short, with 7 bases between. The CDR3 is CASSLVWSTGELFF. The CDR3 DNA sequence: TGTGCCAGCAGCTTAGTGTGGAGCACCGGGGAGCTGTTTTTT.

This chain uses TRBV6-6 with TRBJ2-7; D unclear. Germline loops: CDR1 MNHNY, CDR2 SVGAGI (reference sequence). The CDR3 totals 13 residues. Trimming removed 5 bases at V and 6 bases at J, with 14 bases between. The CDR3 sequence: CASSRRPLGEQYF. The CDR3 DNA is TGTGCCAGCAGTCGCAGACCCCTAGGCGAGCAGTACTTC.

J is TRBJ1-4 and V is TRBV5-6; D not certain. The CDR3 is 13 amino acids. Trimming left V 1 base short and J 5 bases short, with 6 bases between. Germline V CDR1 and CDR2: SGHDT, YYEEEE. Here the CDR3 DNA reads TGTGCCAGCAGCTTGAGGTTAAATGAAAAACTGTTTTTT. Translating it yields CASSLRLNEKLFF.

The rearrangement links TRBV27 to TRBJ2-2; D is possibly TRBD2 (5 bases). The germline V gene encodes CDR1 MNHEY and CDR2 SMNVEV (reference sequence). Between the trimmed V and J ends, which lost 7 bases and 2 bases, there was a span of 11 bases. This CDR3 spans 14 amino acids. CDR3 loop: CASTPSLNTGELFF. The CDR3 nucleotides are TGTGCCAGCACTCCTAGCCTTAACACCGGGGAGCTGTTTTTT.

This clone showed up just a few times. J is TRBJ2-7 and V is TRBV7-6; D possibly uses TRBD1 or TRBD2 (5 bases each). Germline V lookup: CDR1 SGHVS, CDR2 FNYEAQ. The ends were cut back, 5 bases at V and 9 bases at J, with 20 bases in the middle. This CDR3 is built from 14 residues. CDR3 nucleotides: TGTGCCAGCAGCCCCGGGAATGGGGCACTAATGCAGTACTTC. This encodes CASSPGNGALMQYF.

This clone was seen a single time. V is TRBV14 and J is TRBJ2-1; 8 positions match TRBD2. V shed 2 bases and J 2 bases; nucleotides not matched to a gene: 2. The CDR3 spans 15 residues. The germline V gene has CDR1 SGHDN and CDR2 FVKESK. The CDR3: CASSQLAGPYNEQFF. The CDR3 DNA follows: TGTGCCAGCAGCCAATTAGCGGGACCCTACAATGAGCAGTTCTTC.

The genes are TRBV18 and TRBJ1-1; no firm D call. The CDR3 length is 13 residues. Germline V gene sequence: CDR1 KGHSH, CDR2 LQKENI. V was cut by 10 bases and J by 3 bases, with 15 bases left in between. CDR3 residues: CATTTGLDTEAFF. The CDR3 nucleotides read TGTGCCACCACAACTGGCCTGGACACTGAAGCTTTCTTT.

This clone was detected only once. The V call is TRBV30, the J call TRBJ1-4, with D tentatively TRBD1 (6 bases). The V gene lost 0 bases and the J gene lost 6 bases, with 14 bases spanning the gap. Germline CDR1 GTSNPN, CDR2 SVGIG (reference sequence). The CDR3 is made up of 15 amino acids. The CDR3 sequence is CAWSVQGRADEKLFF. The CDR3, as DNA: TGTGCCTGGAGTGTACAGGGCAGGGCGGATGAAAAACTGTTTTTT. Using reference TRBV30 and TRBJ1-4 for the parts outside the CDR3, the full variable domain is SQTIHQWPATLVQPVGSPLSLECTVEGTSNPNLYWYRQAAGRGLQLLFYSVGIGQISSEVPQNLSASRPQDRQFILSSKKLLLSDSGFYLCAWSVQGRADEKLFFGSGTQLSVL.